The 14 T cell receptor beta chains in this list originate from one sample, sequenced in a study of CD8 T cells in ankylosing spondylitis. Findings and limits, study-wide: Made up of about eight highly homologous variants, a TCR beta motif appeared characteristic of ankylosing spondylitis blood.

These receptors have no known antigen. TCRdb reprocessed the 5' RACE reads via MiXCR and lists one record per CDR3 protein. The data contain some 840,000 distinct CDR3 sequences, 12% of them singletons. The sequenced sample consisted of blood, either unsorted or a sorted T cell fraction (not recorded which). These receptors all come from a male donor with ankylosing spondylitis.

This clonotype was counted between two and nine times. The CDR3 bases are TGCAGTGCTAGAGTTTTAGCGGGGGGGCGTGGTGAGCAGTTCTTC. Translated, it gives CSARVLAGGRGEQFF. The chain employs TRBV20-1 and TRBJ2-1; 11 nucleotides align to TRBD2. Trimming took 1 base from V and 9 from J; bases not matched to a gene: 8. There are 15 residues in the CDR3. Looked up from germline, CDR1 is DFQATT and CDR2 is SNEGSKA (reference sequence).

The chain couples TRBV6-1 to TRBJ1-5; 7 nucleotides line up with TRBD1. Trimming took 8 bases from V and 0 from J; bases not matched to a gene: 7. This CDR3 region has 15 residues. CDR1 MNHNS and CDR2 SASEGT come from the germline V gene. CDR3 nucleotides: TGTGCCAGCCGGACAGGAGACTATAGCAATCAGCCCCAGCATTTT. As protein: CASRTGDYSNQPQHF.

The rearrangement links TRBV27 to TRBJ2-4, with D perhaps matching TRBD1 or TRBD2 (6 bases each). Germline assignment: CDR1 MNHEY and CDR2 SMNVEV (reference sequence). The CDR3 is 16 residues long. The V and J ends lost 2 bases and 5 bases respectively, with 16 bases between them. The CDR3 here is CASSLRPLGGENIQYF. CDR3 nucleotides: TGTGCCAGCAGTTTACGTCCCTTGGGGGGCGAAAACATTCAGTACTTC.

This clonotype appeared many times. This chain uses TRBV20-1 with TRBJ1-5, with D hard to call. This CDR3 has 15 amino acids. V shed 3 bases and J shed 2 bases, with 14 bases lying between them. Germline CDR1 and CDR2: DFQATT and SNEGSKA (reference sequence). The CDR3 DNA sequence: TGCAGTGCTAGTAATCCGTTTGGGGGCAATCAGCCCCAGCATTTT. Translating it yields CSASNPFGGNQPQHF.

In its sample, this clonotype was seen a few times. The rearrangement uses TRBV11-2 and TRBJ2-1; tentative D call: TRBD2 (6 bases). The germline gives CDR1 SGHAT, CDR2 FQNNGV. The V gene lost 3 bases and the J gene lost 8 bases, with 14 bases spanning the gap. The CDR3 is 14 amino acids. The DNA for the CDR3 is TGTGCCAGCAGCTTTTTGCGCGGCGGGGATGAGCAGTTCTTC. Residues: CASSFLRGGDEQFF.

The chain links TRBV7-6 to TRBJ1-5, with D unresolved. This CDR3 region has 17 residues. V shed 0 bases and J shed 0 bases, with 12 bases lying between them. Germline-derived CDR1 and CDR2 are SGHVS and FNYEAQ. DNA for the CDR3: TGTGCCAGCAGCTTAGCGCGGAAGCACAGTAGCAATCAGCCCCAGCATTTT. Amino acids: CASSLARKHSSNQPQHF.

The gene calls are TRBV2 and TRBJ2-1, with 7 bases aligning to TRBD1. Germline CDR1 reads SNHLY; CDR2 reads FYNNEI. CDR3 length equals 18 residues. The V gene end was trimmed by 6 bases and the J gene end by 0 bases; junction bases not matched to a gene: 14. The CDR3 here is CASREPIRQGSSYNEQFF. The CDR3 DNA sequence: TGTGCCAGCAGGGAACCGATACGACAGGGAAGCTCCTACAATGAGCAGTTCTTC.

Concerning this clonotype itself: At one end, the junction sequence differs from germline, possibly due to a read error. The chain links TRBV7-7 to TRBJ2-2, with 10 bases matching TRBD2. The CDR3 covers 16 residues. Germline-derived CDR1 and CDR2 are SSHAT and FNYEAQ (reference sequence). The CDR3, as DNA: TGTGCTAGCAGCATCGGACTAGCGGTGAACACCGGGGAGCTGTTTTTT. This gives the protein CASSIGLAVNTGELFF.

The V and J genes are TRBV10-3 and TRBJ2-5; TRBD2 matches at 8 bases. Trimming removed 6 bases from V and 5 bases from J; junction bases left unmatched: 5. Germline V gene data show CDR1 as ENHRY and CDR2 as SYGVKD. The CDR3 covers 13 residues. The CDR3 nucleotides are TGTGCCATCAGGCGGGAGGATAAGGAGACCCAGTACTTC. This encodes CAIRREDKETQYF.

The V and J genes are TRBV20-1 and TRBJ1-2, with D perhaps TRBD1 (5 bases). The CDR3 has 16 amino acids. Per germline, CDR1 DFQATT and CDR2 SNEGSKA (reference sequence). V was trimmed by 2 bases and J by 3 bases, leaving 19 bases between them. CDR3 sequence reads: CSARTSRGRGDYGYTF. DNA for the CDR3: TGCAGTGCTAGAACGTCCCGGGGAAGAGGGGACTATGGCTACACCTTC.

V and J are TRBV4-2 and TRBJ2-7, with 11 bases lining up with TRBD2. V shed 2 bases and J 6 bases; nucleotides not matched to a gene: 9. Germline V gene sequence: CDR1 LGHNA, CDR2 YNFKEQ. This CDR3 spans 16 amino acids. Here the CDR3 reads CASSQFSGGAPREQYF. As DNA, the CDR3 is TGTGCCAGCAGCCAATTTAGCGGGGGGGCGCCTCGCGAGCAGTACTTC.

This clonotype was counted only a few times. This chain joins TRBV4-2 and TRBJ2-5, with D unresolved. The CDR3 length is 13 residues. In germline, CDR1 is LGHNA, CDR2 YNFKEQ. The V end lost 0 bases, the J end lost 5 bases, and 7 bases lay between the germline ends. In DNA form, the CDR3 reads TGTGCCAGCAGCCAAGAGAGATGGGAGACCCAGTACTTC. Amino acids: CASSQERWETQYF.

On this clonotype itself: Its ends do not fully match the called genes, so a read error is possible. This chain connects TRBV12-3 or TRBV12-4 to TRBJ2-7, with a weak D call TRBD2 (6 bases). This CDR3 comprises 11 residues. CDR3 DNA sequence: TGTGCCAGCAGTTTGGGGGGAAGGTCACACTTC. Amino acids: CASSLGGRSHF.

In its sample, this clonotype was seen many times. The chain links TRBV5-6 to TRBJ1-5, with a possible D match to TRBD1 (6 bases). Germline V gives CDR1 SGHDT, CDR2 YYEEEE. CDR3 length: 14 amino acids. The V gene lost 2 bases and the J gene lost 2 bases, with 8 bases spanning the gap. The DNA for the CDR3 is TGTGCCAGCAGCTTCGCAGGGGGCAATCAGCCCCAGCATTTT. This codes for CASSFAGGNQPQHF.